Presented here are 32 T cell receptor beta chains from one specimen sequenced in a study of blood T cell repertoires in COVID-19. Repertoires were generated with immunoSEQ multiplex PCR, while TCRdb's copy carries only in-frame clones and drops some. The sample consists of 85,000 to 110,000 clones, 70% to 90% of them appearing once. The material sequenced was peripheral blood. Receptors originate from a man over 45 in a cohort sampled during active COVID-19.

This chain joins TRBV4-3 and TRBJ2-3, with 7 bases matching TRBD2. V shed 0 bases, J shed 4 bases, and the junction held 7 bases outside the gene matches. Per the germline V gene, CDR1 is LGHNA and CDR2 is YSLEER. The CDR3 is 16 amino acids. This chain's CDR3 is CASSQDSGGRSDTQYF. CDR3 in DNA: TGCGCCAGCAGCCAAGATTCCGGGGGGAGATCAGATACGCAGTATTTT.

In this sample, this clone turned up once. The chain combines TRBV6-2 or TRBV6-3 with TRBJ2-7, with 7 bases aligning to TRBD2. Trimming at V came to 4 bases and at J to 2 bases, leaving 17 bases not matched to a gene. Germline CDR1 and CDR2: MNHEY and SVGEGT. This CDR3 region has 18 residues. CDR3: CASSFPLFERGNAYEQYF. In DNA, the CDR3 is TGTGCCAGCAGTTTCCCCTTATTCGAGCGGGGTAATGCCTACGAGCAGTACTTC.

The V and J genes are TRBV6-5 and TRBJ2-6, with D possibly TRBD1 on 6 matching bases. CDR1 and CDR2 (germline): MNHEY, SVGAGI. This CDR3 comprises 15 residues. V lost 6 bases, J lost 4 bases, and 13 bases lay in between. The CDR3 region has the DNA TGTGCCAGCAGCCGATACAGGGACGGGGCCAACGTCCTGACTTTC. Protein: CASSRYRDGANVLTF.

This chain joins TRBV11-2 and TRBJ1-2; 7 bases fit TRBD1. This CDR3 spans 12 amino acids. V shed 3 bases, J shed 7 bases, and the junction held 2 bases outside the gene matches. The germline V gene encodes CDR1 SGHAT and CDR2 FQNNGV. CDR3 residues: CASSFRQGGYTF. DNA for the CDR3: TGTGCCAGCAGCTTTCGACAGGGTGGCTACACCTTC.

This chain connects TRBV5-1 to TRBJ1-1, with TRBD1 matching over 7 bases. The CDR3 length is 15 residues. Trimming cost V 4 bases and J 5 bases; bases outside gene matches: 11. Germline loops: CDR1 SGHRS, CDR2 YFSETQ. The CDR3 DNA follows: TGCGCCAGCAGCGAGGTTACAGGGGCAGGGACTGAAGCTTTCTTT. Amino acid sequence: CASSEVTGAGTEAFF.

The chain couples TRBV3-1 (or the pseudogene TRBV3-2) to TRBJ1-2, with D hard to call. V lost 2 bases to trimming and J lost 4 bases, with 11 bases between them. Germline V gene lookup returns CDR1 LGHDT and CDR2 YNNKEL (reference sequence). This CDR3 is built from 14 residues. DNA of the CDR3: TGTGCCAGCAGCCAAATCCAGGCCGCCTATGGCTACACCTTC. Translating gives CASSQIQAAYGYTF.

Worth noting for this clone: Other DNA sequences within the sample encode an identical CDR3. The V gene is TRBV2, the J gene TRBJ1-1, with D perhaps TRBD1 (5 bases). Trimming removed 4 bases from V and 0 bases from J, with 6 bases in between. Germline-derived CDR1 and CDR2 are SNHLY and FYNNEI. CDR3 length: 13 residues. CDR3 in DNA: TGTGCCAGCAGTGGACAGATGAACACTGAAGCTTTCTTT. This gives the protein CASSGQMNTEAFF.

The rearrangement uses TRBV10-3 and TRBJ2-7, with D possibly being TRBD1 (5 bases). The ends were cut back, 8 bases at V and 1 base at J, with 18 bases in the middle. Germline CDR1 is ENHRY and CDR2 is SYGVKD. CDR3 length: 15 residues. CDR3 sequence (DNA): TGTGCCATCCAGGCAGGGCCTTCCTTTTCCTACGAGCAGTACTTC. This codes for CAIQAGPSFSYEQYF.

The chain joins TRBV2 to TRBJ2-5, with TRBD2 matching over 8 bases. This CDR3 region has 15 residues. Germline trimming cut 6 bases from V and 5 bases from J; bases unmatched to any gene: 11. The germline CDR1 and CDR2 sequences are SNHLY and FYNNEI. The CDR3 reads CASSRNGGVRETQYF. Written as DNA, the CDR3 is TGTGCCAGCAGCCGTAACGGGGGGGTTCGGGAGACCCAGTACTTC.

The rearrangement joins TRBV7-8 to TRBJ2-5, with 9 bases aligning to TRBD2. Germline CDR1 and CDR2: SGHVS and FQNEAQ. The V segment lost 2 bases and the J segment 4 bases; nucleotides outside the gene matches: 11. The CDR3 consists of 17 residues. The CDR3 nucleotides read TGTGCCAGCAGCTTAAACGCGGGGGGGGGTCGCGGAGAGACCCAGTACTTC. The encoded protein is CASSLNAGGGRGETQYF.

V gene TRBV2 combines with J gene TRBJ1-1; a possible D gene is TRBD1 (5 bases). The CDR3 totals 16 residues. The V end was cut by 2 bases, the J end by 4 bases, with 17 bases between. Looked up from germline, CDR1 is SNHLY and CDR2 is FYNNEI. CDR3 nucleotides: TGTGCCAGCAGTGAACGAGGCGGGGGTGCAGTCACTGAAGCTTTCTTT. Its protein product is CASSERGGGAVTEAFF.

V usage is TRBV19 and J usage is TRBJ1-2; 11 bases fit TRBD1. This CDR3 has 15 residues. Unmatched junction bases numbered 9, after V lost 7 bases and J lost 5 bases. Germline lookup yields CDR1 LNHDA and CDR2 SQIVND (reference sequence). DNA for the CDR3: TGTGCCAGTACTATTCTGGGACAGGGGGAATATGGCTACACCTTC. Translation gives CASTILGQGEYGYTF.

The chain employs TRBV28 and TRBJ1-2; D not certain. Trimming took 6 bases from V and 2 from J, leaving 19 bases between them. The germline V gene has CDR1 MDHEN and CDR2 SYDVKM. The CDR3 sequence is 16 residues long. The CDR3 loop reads CASSPASWAGNYGYTF. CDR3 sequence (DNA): TGTGCCAGCAGCCCAGCATCGTGGGCAGGCAACTATGGCTACACCTTC.

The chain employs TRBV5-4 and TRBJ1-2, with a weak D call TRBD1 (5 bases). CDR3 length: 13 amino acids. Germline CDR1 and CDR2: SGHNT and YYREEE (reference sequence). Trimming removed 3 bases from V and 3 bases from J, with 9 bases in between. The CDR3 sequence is CASSSGGDYGYTF. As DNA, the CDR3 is TGTGCCAGCAGCTCGGGGGGGGACTATGGCTACACCTTC. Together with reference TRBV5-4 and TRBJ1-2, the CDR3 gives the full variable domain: ETGVTQSPTHLIKTRGQQVTLRCSSQSGHNTVSWYQQALGQGPQFIFQYYREEENGRGNFPPRFSGLQFPNYSSELNVNALELDDSALYLCASSSGGDYGYTFGSGTRLTVV.

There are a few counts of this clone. The CDR3 region is CASSEDGNEKLFF. DNA for the CDR3: TGTGCCAGCAGTGAAGACGGGAATGAAAAACTGTTTTTT. This chain connects TRBV2 to TRBJ1-4; D remains unclear. Germline values: CDR1 SNHLY, CDR2 FYNNEI. The CDR3 runs 13 residues. Trimming removed 1 base at V and 5 bases at J, with 5 bases between.

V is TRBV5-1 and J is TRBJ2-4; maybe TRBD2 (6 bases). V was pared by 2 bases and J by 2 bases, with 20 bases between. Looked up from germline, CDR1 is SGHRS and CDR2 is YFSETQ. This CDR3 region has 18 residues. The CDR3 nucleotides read TGCGCCAGCAGCTTCCCGGAGGGGCAGGATAGGACCAAAAACATTCAGTACTTC. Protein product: CASSFPEGQDRTKNIQYF.

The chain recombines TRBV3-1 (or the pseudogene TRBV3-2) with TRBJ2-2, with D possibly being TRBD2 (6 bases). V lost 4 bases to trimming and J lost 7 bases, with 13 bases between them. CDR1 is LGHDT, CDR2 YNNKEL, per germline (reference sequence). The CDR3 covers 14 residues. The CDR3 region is CASSPTAGSGELFF. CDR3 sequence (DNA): TGTGCCAGCAGCCCGACGGCGGGGAGCGGGGAGCTGTTTTTT.

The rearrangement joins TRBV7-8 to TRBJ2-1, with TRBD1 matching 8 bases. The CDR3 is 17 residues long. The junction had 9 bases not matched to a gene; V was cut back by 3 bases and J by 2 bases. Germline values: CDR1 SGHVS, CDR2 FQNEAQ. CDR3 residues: CASSLRARGLTYNEQFF. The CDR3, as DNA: TGTGCCAGCAGCTTGCGCGCCAGGGGGCTCACCTACAATGAGCAGTTCTTC.

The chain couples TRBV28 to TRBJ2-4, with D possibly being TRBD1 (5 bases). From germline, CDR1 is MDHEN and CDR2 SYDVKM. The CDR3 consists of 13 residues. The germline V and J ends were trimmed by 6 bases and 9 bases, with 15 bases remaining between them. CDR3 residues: CASSPTDRTIQYF. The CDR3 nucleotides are TGTGCCAGCAGCCCGACAGATAGGACCATTCAGTACTTC.

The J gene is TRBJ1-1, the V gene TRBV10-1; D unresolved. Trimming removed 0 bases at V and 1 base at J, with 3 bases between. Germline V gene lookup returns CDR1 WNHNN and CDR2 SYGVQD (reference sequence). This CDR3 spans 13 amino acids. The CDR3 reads CASSESGNTEAFF. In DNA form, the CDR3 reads TGCGCCAGCAGTGAGTCCGGGAACACTGAAGCTTTCTTT.

CDR3 nucleotide sequence: TGTGCAACCGCGGGGCCGAGCGGGGGTTCTAGCACAGATACGCAGTATTTT. This codes for CATAGPSGGSSTDTQYF. The rearrangement joins TRBV12-2 to TRBJ2-3; the table's D call of TRBD2 was not tested on the DNA. TRBV12-2 is a documented pseudogene. CDR3 length: 17 amino acids.

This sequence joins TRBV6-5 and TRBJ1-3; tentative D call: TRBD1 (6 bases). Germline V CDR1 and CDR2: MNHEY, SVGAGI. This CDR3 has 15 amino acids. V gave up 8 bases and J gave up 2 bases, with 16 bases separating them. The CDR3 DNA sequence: TGTGCCAGCGGATCGGCAGGGGTAGCTGGAAACACCATATATTTT. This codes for CASGSAGVAGNTIYF.

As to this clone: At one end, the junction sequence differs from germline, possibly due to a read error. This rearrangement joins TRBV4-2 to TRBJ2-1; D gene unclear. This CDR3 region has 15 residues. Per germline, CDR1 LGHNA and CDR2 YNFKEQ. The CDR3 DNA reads TGTGCCAGCAGCCAAGAAGAGACAACCTACGATGAGCAGTTCTTC. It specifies CASSQEETTYDEQFF.

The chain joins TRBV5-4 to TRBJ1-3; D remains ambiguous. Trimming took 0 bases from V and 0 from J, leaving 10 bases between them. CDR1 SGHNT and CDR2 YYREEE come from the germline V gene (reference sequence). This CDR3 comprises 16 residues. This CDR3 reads CASSLGRPGSGNTIYF. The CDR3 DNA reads TGTGCCAGCAGCTTGGGACGCCCGGGCTCTGGAAACACCATATATTTT.

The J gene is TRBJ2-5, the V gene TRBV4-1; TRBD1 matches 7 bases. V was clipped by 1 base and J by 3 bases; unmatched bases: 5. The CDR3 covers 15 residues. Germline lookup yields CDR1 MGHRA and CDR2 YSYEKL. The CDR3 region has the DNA TGCGCCAGCAGCCAAGTGTCAGGGACAGAAGAGACCCAGTACTTC. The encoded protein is CASSQVSGTEETQYF.

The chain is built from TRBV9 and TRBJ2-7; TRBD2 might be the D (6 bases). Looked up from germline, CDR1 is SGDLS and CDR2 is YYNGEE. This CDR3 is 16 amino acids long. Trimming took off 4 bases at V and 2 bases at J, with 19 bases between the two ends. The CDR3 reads CASSLGWGERTYEQYF. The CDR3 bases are TGTGCCAGCAGCTTAGGATGGGGGGAACGAACCTACGAGCAGTACTTC.

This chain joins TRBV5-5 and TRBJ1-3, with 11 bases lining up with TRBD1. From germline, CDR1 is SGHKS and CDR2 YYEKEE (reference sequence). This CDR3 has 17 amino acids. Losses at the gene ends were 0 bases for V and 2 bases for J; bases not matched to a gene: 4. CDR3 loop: CASSLAGQGATGNTIYF. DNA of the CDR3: TGTGCCAGCAGCTTGGCAGGACAGGGGGCAACTGGAAACACCATATATTTT. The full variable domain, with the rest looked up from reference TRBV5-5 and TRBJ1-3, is DAGVTQSPTHLIKTRGQQVTLRCSPISGHKSVSWYQQVLGQGPQFIFQYYEKEERGRGNFPDRFSARQFPNYSSELNVNALLLGDSALYLCASSLAGQGATGNTIYFGEGSWLTVV.

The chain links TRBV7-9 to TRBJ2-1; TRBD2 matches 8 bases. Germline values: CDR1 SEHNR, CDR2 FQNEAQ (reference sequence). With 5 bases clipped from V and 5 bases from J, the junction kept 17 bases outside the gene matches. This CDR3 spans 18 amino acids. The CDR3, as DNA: TGTGCCAGCAGCCGGGGGGGCGGGATTCCACCCTCTCACAATGAGCAGTTCTTC. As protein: CASSRGGGIPPSHNEQFF. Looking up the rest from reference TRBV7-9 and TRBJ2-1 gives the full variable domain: DTGVSQNPRHKITKRGQNVTFRCDPISEHNRLYWYRQTLGQGPEFLTYFQNEAQLEKSRLLSDRFSAERPKGSFSTLEIQRTEQGDSAMYLCASSRGGGIPPSHNEQFFGPGTRLTVL.

The CDR3: CASSDWASGGADEQFF. CDR3 nucleotide sequence: TGTGCCAGCAGTGATTGGGCTAGCGGGGGGGCCGATGAGCAGTTCTTC. This chain connects TRBV2 to TRBJ2-1, with TRBD2 identical over 12 bases. The V segment lost 3 bases and the J segment 8 bases; nucleotides outside the gene matches: 8. The CDR3 sequence is 16 residues long. CDR1 and CDR2 (germline): SNHLY, FYNNEI. The variable domain in full, with the rest retrieved from reference TRBV2 and TRBJ2-1, is EPEVTQTPSHQVTQMGQEVILRCVPISNHLYFYWYRQILGQKVEFLVSFYNNEISEKSEIFDDQFSVERPDGSNFTLKIRSTKLEDSAMYFCASSDWASGGADEQFFGPGTRLTVL.

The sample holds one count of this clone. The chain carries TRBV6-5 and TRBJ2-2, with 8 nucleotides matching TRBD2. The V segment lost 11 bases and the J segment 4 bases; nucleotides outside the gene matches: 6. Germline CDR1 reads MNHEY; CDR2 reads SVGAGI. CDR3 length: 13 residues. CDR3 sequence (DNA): TGTGCCGGCCGGACTAGCCGCACCGGGGAGCTGTTTTTT. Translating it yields CAGRTSRTGELFF.

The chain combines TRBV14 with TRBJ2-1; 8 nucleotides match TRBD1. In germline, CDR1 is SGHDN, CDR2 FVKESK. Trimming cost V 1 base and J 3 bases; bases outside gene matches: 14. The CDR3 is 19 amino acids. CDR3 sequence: CASSQVLGSDRGNYNEQFF. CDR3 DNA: TGTGCCAGCAGCCAAGTTTTGGGGTCTGACAGGGGAAACTACAATGAGCAGTTCTTC.

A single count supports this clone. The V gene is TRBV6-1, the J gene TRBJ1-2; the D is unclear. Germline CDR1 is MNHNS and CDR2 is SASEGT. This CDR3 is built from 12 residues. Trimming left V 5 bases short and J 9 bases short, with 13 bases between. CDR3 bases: TGTGCCAGCAGTACGGGTCCGCAAAGCTACACCTTC. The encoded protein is CASSTGPQSYTF.